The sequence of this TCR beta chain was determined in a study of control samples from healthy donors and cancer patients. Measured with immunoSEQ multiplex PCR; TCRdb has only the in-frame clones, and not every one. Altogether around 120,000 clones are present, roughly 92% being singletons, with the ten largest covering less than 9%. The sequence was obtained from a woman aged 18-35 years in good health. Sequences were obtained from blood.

Here the CDR3 DNA reads TGTGCCAGCAGCTTTAAGACAGGATCGAACACCGGGGAGCTGTTTTTT. Its protein is CASSFKTGSNTGELFF. The chain joins TRBV7-9 to TRBJ2-2; maybe TRBD1 (6 bases). V was cut by 3 bases and J by 0 bases, with 11 bases left in between. Looked up from germline, CDR1 is SEHNR and CDR2 is FQNEAQ (reference sequence). This CDR3 is built from 16 residues.